This T cell receptor beta chain was captured in a study of human T cells and chemical hapten exposure. One entry per CDR3 protein, called by TCRdb with MiXCR from the RACE reads. The table lists roughly 100,000 distinct CDR3 sequences, approximately 12% of them singletons. Noted time point: pre-sensitization, week 0. Indicated treatment: therapeutic diphenylcyclopropenone sensitization with weekly scalp DPC. Blood sampling preceded each patch test application. The V gene end was trimmed by 3 bases and the J gene end by 8 bases; junction bases not matched to a gene: 10. CDR1 and CDR2 from the germline V gene are SGHAT and FQNNGV. CDR3 length equals 16 residues.

This chain links TRBV11-2 with TRBJ2-1; 10 bases map to TRBD1. Sequenced material: whole blood, taken in connection with sensitization to the hapten diphenylcyclopropenone (DPC). The source of this sequence is a woman aged 50 to 65 with alopecia areata. Some clones in this sample may be carry-over from other donors' samples. CDR3 nucleotides: TGTGCCAGCAGCTTGATCGGGACAGGGGCTCCGGATGAGCAGTTCTTC. Translated: CASSLIGTGAPDEQFF.